This TCR beta chain was found in a study of synovial regulatory T cells in juvenile arthritis (dated by TCRdb to between 2014 and 2016). Background for the entire study: Among the sequenced patients, a few were classified as therapy-naive, methotrexate plus infliximab was given to one, methotrexate was given to more than 5, and treatment information was unavailable for one. TCRbeta CDR3 repertoires of blood iaTreg cells, other blood Treg cells and synovial fluid Treg cells from matched patient samples were compared in the study. Although effector T cell subsets in the cohort were also sequenced for comparisons, the Treg dataset on its own covers only blood and synovial fluid Treg cells. TCR repertoire comparisons included Treg and Teff subsets from 10 or so JIA patients with active disease. Results and caveats for the whole study, not just this receptor: More CDR3 sequences were shared by synovial Treg cells with iaTreg cells than with other blood Treg cells, and a closer relation was confirmed by Chao-Jaccard similarity. iaTreg TCR repertoires were largely private across patients and partially overlapped with synovial Teff and blood CPL repertoires.

Including cysteine and phenylalanine, the CDR3 has 16 amino acids. No DNA is recorded. From the germline V gene, CDR1 is LGHNA and CDR2 is YSLEER. Synovial fluid was collected as the synovial sample, alongside matched peripheral blood, from each patient with active arthritis. TCR repertoires were obtained from some 11 juvenile idiopathic arthritis patients with active disease who had not reached inactive disease, of whom 3 were polyarticular and 8 were oligoarticular. A median age of roughly 12 years (range roughly 2.1-22.9) and a median disease duration of around seven years (range 0.2-19.1) were recorded for the TCR-sequenced patients. FOXP3 TSDR demethylation comparable to that of blood and healthy-donor Treg cells was observed in synovial Treg cells, supporting bona fide regulatory lineage commitment. The samples used for TCR repertoire analysis were collected at two centres in Italy. Libraries were constructed by the immunoSEQ multiplex PCR assay. TCRbeta CDR3 sequencing was carried out by Adaptive Biotechnologies. On the authors' methods: Repertoire similarity was assessed using the Chao-modified Jaccard index and the median clonotype overlap from 200 random subsamples at equal sample size. The similarity analyses were based on either productive nucleotide sequences or amino acid sequences translated in silico. Hierarchical clustering with single linkage and t-SNE based on Chao-modified Jaccard distances were used to compare repertoires. Repertoire diversity was quantified with the Renyi index, after sample size normalisation, across a range of alpha values. Drawn from immuneACCESS, this table holds only the in-frame rearrangements with V and J called that TCRdb kept. Clones are partly lost; checked studies trace under half to an unresolved V gene and leave the rest unexplained. Clone size and the V and J calls come from that table; the DNA yielded D and trimming. The table for this sample lists 2,500 to 3,000 clones. Approximately 10% of the sample is taken by the ten largest.

Of note for this clone: Its recognized antigen is unknown.

The TCR originated in a donor aged 2-35 years with juvenile idiopathic arthritis. The sequencing input was Treg cells from the synovium. The rearranged chain carries TRBV4-3 and TRBJ1-2; TCRdb outputs TRBD1, but without DNA this stays unchecked. The CDR3 has the sequence CASSQGTGMVNYGYTF.